This T cell receptor (beta chain) derives from a study of CD8 T cells in ankylosing spondylitis. This clonotype has more than one count but fewer than ten. Its target is unknown. This CDR3 comprises 13 residues. Germline CDR1 SGHRS, CDR2 YFSETQ. J was trimmed by 11 bases and V by 3 bases; bases with no gene match: 10. TCRdb reprocessed the 5' RACE reads with MiXCR, giving one entry per CDR3 protein. The sample contains some 450,000 distinct CDR3 sequences, about a sixth of which appear only once. General observations from the study: Earlier literature documents some of the motif variants in reactive arthritis synovial fluid and blood. Disease-linked clones reportedly concentrated significantly in matched ankylosing spondylitis synovial fluid. What seemed typical of ankylosing spondylitis blood was a TCR beta motif built from eight highly homologous variants.

The chain uses TRBV5-1 and TRBJ1-2; TRBD1 matches at 7 bases. The receptor comes from a male donor with ankylosing spondylitis. Sequencing was carried out using blood, either unsorted or a sorted T cell fraction (not recorded which). Here the CDR3 reads CASSSTTGLGYTF. CDR3 bases: TGCGCCAGCAGCTCCACGACAGGGTTAGGTTACACCTTC. The whole variable domain, remainder taken from reference TRBV5-1 and TRBJ1-2, is KAGVTQTPRYLIKTRGQQVTLSCSPISGHRSVSWYQQTPGQGLQFLFEYFSETQRNKGNFPGRFSGRQFSNSRSEMNVSTLELGDSALYLCASSSTTGLGYTFGSGTRLTVV.